The sequence of this TCR beta chain was determined in a study of blood T cell repertoires in COVID-19. Study details: The United States, Italy and Spain supplied acute and convalescent COVID-19 samples.

Individuals aged about 18 to 100 years were recruited from roughly 22 US areas. This clone turned up a few times. Method: immunoSEQ multiplex PCR; TCRdb's copy keeps in-frame clones and lacks some. Among fewer than 450,000 clones, 88% were seen once, and the ten largest hold around 1.2%. CDR3 length: 14 amino acids. CDR1 is SGHAT and CDR2 is FQNNGV in the germline V gene. Trimming removed 5 bases at V and 0 bases at J, with 5 bases between. V is TRBV11-2 and J is TRBJ1-6, with a tentative D call TRBD1 (5 bases). This sequence originates from a woman under 30 who had recovered from COVID-19. Sequencing was carried out using PBMCs or T cells enriched from blood (not recorded which). In DNA form, the CDR3 reads TGTGCCAGCAGCGACAGCTCCTATAATTCACCCCTCCACTTT. It translates to CASSDSSYNSPLHF.